The 20 T cell receptor beta chains in this list originate from one sample, sequenced in a study of identical twins. MiXCR was run by TCRdb on the 5' RACE reads, yielding one entry per CDR3 protein. The table has roughly 250,000 distinct CDR3 sequences, 5.5% to 8% seen once; the top ten hold roughly 3.6%. These data are also associated with another study on yellow fever vaccine responses in identical twins.

Sample: memory (CD45RO+) T cells sorted from blood. The receptor set was obtained from a woman aged 18 to 35 in good health.

The chain carries TRBV7-7 and TRBJ1-6, with D uncertain. Trimming stripped 3 bases from V and 13 bases from J, with 10 bases between. Germline loops: CDR1 SSHAT, CDR2 FNYEAQ (reference sequence). The CDR3 covers 12 residues. CDR3 region: CASSFVRTPLHF. CDR3 bases: TGTGCCAGCAGCTTTGTGAGAACGCCCCTCCACTTT. Drawing the rest from reference TRBV7-7 and TRBJ1-6, the complete variable domain is GAGVSQSPRYKVTKRGQDVTLRCDPISSHATLYWYQQALGQGPEFLTYFNYEAQPDKSGLPSDRFSAERPEGSISTLTIQRTEQRDSAMYRCASSFVRTPLHFGNGTRLTVT.

V is TRBV7-7 and J is TRBJ2-2, with 10 bases fitting TRBD1. The CDR3 spans 16 residues. CDR1 and CDR2 from the germline V gene are SSHAT and FNYEAQ (reference sequence). After removal of 0 bases from V and 7 bases from J, the junction contained 5 bases not matched to a gene. The CDR3 DNA follows: TGTGCCAGCAGCTTAGCACCGGACAGGGGGAGCGGGGAGCTGTTTTTT. This sequence encodes CASSLAPDRGSGELFF.

This clonotype came up a few times. The gene calls are TRBV10-3 and TRBJ2-1, with D unclear. Looked up from germline, CDR1 is ENHRY and CDR2 is SYGVKD. V lost 8 bases, J lost 0 bases, and 8 bases lay in between. The CDR3 sequence is 13 residues long. The CDR3 loop reads CAIGGGSYNEQFF. The CDR3 coding sequence is TGTGCCATCGGTGGTGGCTCCTACAATGAGCAGTTCTTC.

CDR3 protein: CASSSEPYNEQFF. DNA for the CDR3: TGTGCCAGCAGCTCCGAACCTTACAATGAGCAGTTCTTC. V gene TRBV7-9 combines with J gene TRBJ2-1; D remains ambiguous. Germline CDR1 and CDR2: SEHNR and FQNEAQ (reference sequence). CDR3 length: 13 amino acids. Trimming cost V 4 bases and J 4 bases, with 8 bases left between them.

The V gene is TRBV12-3 or TRBV12-4, the J gene TRBJ2-3, with TRBD1 matching over 8 bases. The CDR3 runs to 16 residues. After removal of 6 bases from V and 4 bases from J, the junction contained 12 bases not matched to a gene. For the CDR3, the DNA is TGTGCCAGCAGACCTAGGACAGGGAGGATGGCAGATACGCAGTATTTT. Amino acid sequence: CASRPRTGRMADTQYF.

This clonotype showed up just a few times. V usage is TRBV28 and J usage is TRBJ1-1; D remains unclear. Deletions cut 5 bases from V and 5 bases from J, with 12 bases between. This CDR3 spans 13 amino acids. Germline V lookup: CDR1 MDHEN, CDR2 SYDVKM. The CDR3: CASSTLRVTEAFF. The CDR3 DNA follows: TGTGCCAGCAGTACCTTAAGGGTGACTGAAGCTTTCTTT.

This sequence joins TRBV20-1 and TRBJ1-2; no reliable D call. The germline V gene encodes CDR1 DFQATT and CDR2 SNEGSKA (reference sequence). The CDR3 covers 12 residues. Trimming took 0 bases from V and 6 from J, leaving 8 bases between them. This CDR3 is CSAREYLDGYTF. Written as DNA, the CDR3 is TGCAGTGCTAGAGAATACTTGGATGGCTACACCTTC.

Points on this clonotype: Since a much larger clone is just one base distant, this may be a read error. The V gene is TRBV7-2, the J gene TRBJ2-3, with 8 bases fitting TRBD2. Trimming removed 2 bases from V and 6 bases from J; junction bases left unmatched: 10. CDR1 is SGHTA and CDR2 is FQGNSA in the germline V gene. This CDR3 has 16 residues. CDR3 in amino acids: CASSLKASGHWDTQYF. The CDR3 bases are TGTGCCAGCAGCTTAAAGGCTAGCGGGCACTGGGATACGCAGTATTTT.

This clonotype has at least ten counts. V is TRBV29-1 and J is TRBJ1-1; the D is unclear. The V and J ends lost 6 bases and 6 bases respectively, with 11 bases between them. The length of the CDR3 is 11 residues. Germline V gene sequence: CDR1 SQVTM, CDR2 ANQGSEA. CDR3 residues: CSVRSGSEAFF. DNA for the CDR3: TGCAGCGTCCGCTCGGGCTCTGAAGCTTTCTTT. The whole variable domain, filled in from reference TRBV29-1 and TRBJ1-1, reads SAVISQKPSRDICQRGTSLTIQCQVDSQVTMMFWYRQQPGQSLTLIATANQGSEATYESGFVIDKFPISRPNLTFSTLTVSNMSPEDSSIYLCSVRSGSEAFFGQGTRLTVV.

This clonotype was seen repeatedly, ten times or more. The chain recombines TRBV24-1 with TRBJ2-3, with TRBD2 identical over 9 bases. The V gene end was trimmed by 2 bases and the J gene end by 8 bases; junction bases not matched to a gene: 7. The CDR3 covers 15 residues. Germline V gene data show CDR1 as KGHDR and CDR2 as SFDVKD. CDR3 amino acids: CATSDSLAGASTQYF. The CDR3 DNA sequence: TGTGCCACCAGTGATTCACTAGCGGGCGCCTCTACGCAGTATTTT.

This clonotype was seen more than once but under ten times. J is TRBJ2-7 and V is TRBV29-1; the D is unclear. The CDR3 has 11 amino acids. From germline, CDR1 is SQVTM and CDR2 ANQGSEA. Trimming pared 5 bases from V and 6 bases from J, leaving 11 bases between. CDR3 bases: TGCAGCGTTCTCCACAGTCTCGAGCAGTACTTC. Translation: CSVLHSLEQYF.

This chain connects TRBV5-1 to TRBJ2-3, with TRBD1 identical over 9 bases. J was trimmed by 4 bases and V by 4 bases; bases with no gene match: 4. Germline assignment: CDR1 SGHRS and CDR2 YFSETQ. This CDR3 region has 14 residues. CDR3 loop: CASSDRGIPDTQYF. The CDR3 nucleotides are TGCGCCAGCAGCGACAGGGGGATTCCAGATACGCAGTATTTT.

The chain couples TRBV5-1 to TRBJ1-1; 7 bases agree with TRBD1. The CDR3 sequence is 13 residues long. Germline loops: CDR1 SGHRS, CDR2 YFSETQ. The ends lost 3 bases at V and 10 bases at J; junction bases unmatched: 9. The CDR3 DNA sequence: TGCGCCAGCAGCTCCTCGACAGGGAGTGGAGCTTTCTTT. Its protein is CASSSSTGSGAFF.

This clonotype occurred a few times. CDR3 sequence (DNA): TGTGCCAGCACCTCCGGGGGATCCGTTGGCTACACCTTC. Amino acid sequence: CASTSGGSVGYTF. The V call is TRBV3-1, the J call TRBJ1-2; D might be TRBD1 (5 bases). Trimming removed 7 bases from V and 7 bases from J, with 16 bases in between. The CDR3 has 13 residues. The germline gives CDR1 LGHDT, CDR2 YNNKEL (reference sequence). Using reference TRBV3-1 and TRBJ1-2 for the parts outside the CDR3, the full variable domain is DTAVSQTPKYLVTQMGNDKSIKCEQNLGHDTMYWYKQDSKKFLKIMFSYNNKELIINETVPNRFSPKSPDKAHLNLHINSLELGDSAVYFCASTSGGSVGYTFGSGTRLTVV.

This clonotype turned up a few times. V is TRBV20-1 and J is TRBJ1-1; D call uncertain. The germline V gene encodes CDR1 DFQATT and CDR2 SNEGSKA (reference sequence). The CDR3 has 11 amino acids. V was trimmed by 6 bases and J by 1 base, leaving 6 bases between them. The CDR3 is CSANPNTEAFF. The CDR3 coding sequence is TGCAGTGCAAACCCGAACACTGAAGCTTTCTTT.

There are many counts of this clonotype. This rearrangement joins TRBV10-3 to TRBJ1-5; the D is unclear. CDR3 size: 16 residues. Trimming stripped 6 bases from V and 0 bases from J, with 15 bases between. Germline loops: CDR1 ENHRY, CDR2 SYGVKD. As DNA, the CDR3 is TGTGCCATCAGGGCAGGTAGCGGCGTTAGCAATCAGCCCCAGCATTTT. Its translation: CAIRAGSGVSNQPQHF.

This clonotype was counted between two and nine times. J is TRBJ2-1 and V is TRBV10-2, with TRBD2 matching 10 bases. The length of the CDR3 is 18 residues. Unmatched junction bases numbered 12, after V lost 0 bases and J lost 7 bases. In germline, CDR1 is WSHSY, CDR2 SAAADI. DNA of the CDR3: TGCGCCAGCAGTGAGTCGAAGGGGCTAGCGGGGGCGAGGAATGAGCAGTTCTTC. Encoded protein: CASSESKGLAGARNEQFF.

The rearrangement joins TRBV6-5 to TRBJ1-2, with a weak D call TRBD1 (6 bases). The germline V gene encodes CDR1 MNHEY and CDR2 SVGAGI. The CDR3 has 16 residues. Trimming left V 4 bases short and J 3 bases short, with 18 bases between. The CDR3 DNA reads TGTGCCAGCAGTTCGGACAGAAAGGAGTGGCACTATGGCTACACCTTC. Its translation: CASSSDRKEWHYGYTF.

This clonotype has just a few counts. CDR3 DNA sequence: TGCAGCGTTGAAAGGGGTAAAAACATTCAGTACTTC. Protein sequence: CSVERGKNIQYF. The chain combines TRBV29-1 with TRBJ2-4; D is perhaps TRBD1 (5 bases). The CDR3 sequence is 12 residues long. The germline V gene encodes CDR1 SQVTM and CDR2 ANQGSEA. Trimming left V 2 bases short and J 4 bases short, with 6 bases between.

This clonotype was counted a few times. The chain uses TRBV24-1 and TRBJ2-3; the match to TRBD1 covers 8 bases. V was clipped by 4 bases and J by 5 bases; unmatched bases: 13. Germline loops: CDR1 KGHDR, CDR2 SFDVKD. This CDR3 region has 17 residues. Here the CDR3 DNA reads TGTGCCACCAGTGACCAGCATTCGACAGGGGCCGGAGATACGCAGTATTTT. Translation: CATSDQHSTGAGDTQYF.